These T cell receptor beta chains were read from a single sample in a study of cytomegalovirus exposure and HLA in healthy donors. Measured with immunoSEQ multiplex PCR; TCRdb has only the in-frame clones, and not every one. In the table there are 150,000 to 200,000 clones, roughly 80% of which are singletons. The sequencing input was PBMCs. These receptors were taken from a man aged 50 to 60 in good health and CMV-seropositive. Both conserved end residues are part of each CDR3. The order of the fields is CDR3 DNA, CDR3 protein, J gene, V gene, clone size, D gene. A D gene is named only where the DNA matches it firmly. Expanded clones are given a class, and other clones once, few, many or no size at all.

DNA: TGCGCCAGCAGCCAAGTTGACAGGGGATTCACCCGCCATGCCCAGCCCCAGCATTTT
CDR3: CASSQVDRGFTRHAQPQHF
J: TRBJ1-5
V: TRBV4-1
size: NA
D: TRBD1

DNA: TGTGCCAGCAGCGAGAAGGGACTCCAAGAGACCCAGTACTTC
CDR3: CASSEKGLQETQYF
J: TRBJ2-5
V: TRBV9
size: NA
D: NA

DNA: TGTGCCAGCTCACCAGGGGGCTTGGAGACCCAGTACTTC
CDR3: CASSPGGLETQYF
J: TRBJ2-5
V: TRBV18
size: NA
D: NA

DNA: TGTGCCAGCAGTTTAAGGCGGCGAGGCTACACCTTC
CDR3: CASSLRRRGYTF
J: TRBJ1-2
V: TRBV28
size: NA
D: NA

DNA: TGTGCTAGCAGCTTAGGGGTACGGGGGACGGGAAGGGACAATGAGCAGTTCTTC
CDR3: CASSLGVRGTGRDNEQFF
J: TRBJ2-1
V: TRBV7-7
size: NA
D: NA

DNA: TGTGCCAGCAGTTACTCGACTAGCAGCTACGAGCAGTACTTC
CDR3: CASSYSTSSYEQYF
J: TRBJ2-7
V: TRBV6-5
size: NA
D: TRBD2

DNA: TGTGCCAGCAGCTTGAGGTCTAGCGGGAGTGCCCAGTACTTC
CDR3: CASSLRSSGSAQYF
J: TRBJ2-5
V: TRBV5-6
size: NA
D: TRBD2

DNA: TGTGCCAGCAGCTTAGGCTGGAGCGAGCAGTACTTC
CDR3: CASSLGWSEQYF
J: TRBJ2-7
V: TRBV7-2
size: NA
D: NA

DNA: TGCGCCAGCAGCTTGGCCGAGGGACAGGGGTCACCCCTCCACTTT
CDR3: CASSLAEGQGSPLHF
J: TRBJ1-6
V: TRBV5-1
size: few
D: TRBD1

DNA: TGTGCCAGCAGCCCGGACTCGAATGAAAAACTGTTTTTT
CDR3: CASSPDSNEKLFF
J: TRBJ1-4
V: TRBV4-2
size: NA
D: NA

DNA: TGTGCCAGCAGCTTAAAGGGACAGGGGTTCTCCGAGCAGTACTTC
CDR3: CASSLKGQGFSEQYF
J: TRBJ2-7
V: TRBV7-3
size: NA
D: TRBD1

DNA: TGTGCCAGCTCACCCGCTTCGGCCAGGGTTAACCGTTCACCCCTCCACTTT
CDR3: CASSPASARVNRSPLHF
J: TRBJ1-6
V: TRBV18
size: NA
D: NA

DNA: TGTGCCAGCATTCCCGGGACAGTAACTGACGAGCAGTACTTC
CDR3: CASIPGTVTDEQYF
J: TRBJ2-7
V: TRBV6-1
size: NA
D: TRBD1

DNA: TGCGCCAGCAGCCACATCTCCAGGGATCACGAGCAGTACTTC
CDR3: CASSHISRDHEQYF
J: TRBJ2-7
V: TRBV5-1
size: NA
D: NA

DNA: TGTGCCAGCAGTTACTCTGTGGCTGGTGGCGGGGAGCTGTTTTTT
CDR3: CASSYSVAGGGELFF
J: TRBJ2-2
V: TRBV6-6
size: NA
D: NA

DNA: TGTGCCAGCAGCGTAGACAGGGGGCTCTCTGGCTACACCTTC
CDR3: CASSVDRGLSGYTF
J: TRBJ1-2
V: TRBV9
size: NA
D: TRBD1

DNA: TGTGCCATCAGTGGGGGGGACGATGGCTACACCTTC
CDR3: CAISGGDDGYTF
J: TRBJ1-2
V: TRBV10-3
size: once
D: NA

DNA: TGTGCCAGCAGCTTAGGTACTAGCGGGAGAGTAAACATTCAGTACTTC
CDR3: CASSLGTSGRVNIQYF
J: TRBJ2-4
V: TRBV7-2
size: NA
D: TRBD2

DNA: TGTGCCTGGAGTGTACTGCAGGCAGATACGCAGTATTTT
CDR3: CAWSVLQADTQYF
J: TRBJ2-3
V: TRBV30
size: NA
D: NA

DNA: TGTGCCAGCAGCTCGGGACAGGGGAACACTGAAGCTTTCTTT
CDR3: CASSSGQGNTEAFF
J: TRBJ1-1
V: TRBV7-9
size: NA
D: TRBD1

DNA: TGTGCCAGTAGCAGACAGGGGTTGAACACTGAAGCTTTCTTT
CDR3: CASSRQGLNTEAFF
J: TRBJ1-1
V: TRBV19
size: NA
D: TRBD1

DNA: TGTGCCAGCAGTGTGGCTAGCGGGACACAAGAGACCCAGTACTTC
CDR3: CASSVASGTQETQYF
J: TRBJ2-5
V: TRBV2
size: NA
D: TRBD2